Listed below are T cell receptor beta chains from one sample, sequenced in a study of cytomegalovirus exposure and HLA in healthy donors. Produced via immunoSEQ multiplex PCR; TCRdb's table is partial and in-frame only. The table includes some 180,000 clones, 70% to 75% detected once. What was sequenced was PBMCs. These receptors originate from a male donor in good health and CMV-seronegative. CDR3s include the opening cysteine and the closing phenylalanine or tryptophan. The D gene is left open where the match is weak.

D: NA; V: TRBV6-5; CDR3: CASSYSGRSNQPQHF
D: TRBD2; V: TRBV27; CDR3: CASSPPGLAGVDTQYF
D: NA; V: TRBV29-1; CDR3: CSVRRGSVETQYF
D: TRBD2; V: TRBV28; CDR3: CASRLPLAGGPSSTDTQYF
D: TRBD2; V: TRBV28; CDR3: CASSTGTRIRNEQFF
D: NA; V: TRBV5-8; CDR3: CASTRTYTNTEAFF
D: NA; V: TRBV5-6; CDR3: CASSFGHFAYEQYF
D: NA; V: TRBV21-1; CDR3: CASSEGLAGGPYEQYF
D: NA; V: TRBV6-5; CDR3: CASSYDHRSTNEKLFF
D: TRBD2; V: TRBV6-1; CDR3: CASSSSGESTDTQYF
D: NA; V: TRBV30; CDR3: CAWSTEPMTQHF
D: NA; V: TRBV4-2; CDR3: CASSQGASNEKLFF
D: NA; V: TRBV6-1; CDR3: CASSDQGGANTEAFF
D: TRBD2; V: TRBV30; CDR3: CAWRDSPGLGLGEETQYF
D: TRBD1; V: TRBV28; CDR3: CASSSRQGQGYTF
D: TRBD2; V: TRBV30; CDR3: CAWGAGGGDNEQFF
D: NA; V: TRBV6-1; CDR3: CASSEQTGRISYNEQFF
D: NA; V: TRBV19; CDR3: CASSLKQGTGTEAFF
D: NA; V: TRBV28; CDR3: CASSSGGLGLTDTQYF
D: TRBD1; V: TRBV10-3; CDR3: CAAGQGERPQHF
D: TRBD1; V: TRBV4-2; CDR3: CASSLVGGTGSNEQFF
D: TRBD1; V: TRBV6-5; CDR3: CASRKTGVVYEQYF
D: NA; V: TRBV7-2; CDR3: CASSLSFFGQGNTIYF
D: TRBD1; V: TRBV15; CDR3: CATSGTTGGETQYF
D: NA; V: TRBV27; CDR3: CASSLGFQSGIPQHF
D: NA; V: TRBV27; CDR3: CASSLSGDRPQHF
D: NA; V: TRBV19; CDR3: CASSIGTVNEQFF